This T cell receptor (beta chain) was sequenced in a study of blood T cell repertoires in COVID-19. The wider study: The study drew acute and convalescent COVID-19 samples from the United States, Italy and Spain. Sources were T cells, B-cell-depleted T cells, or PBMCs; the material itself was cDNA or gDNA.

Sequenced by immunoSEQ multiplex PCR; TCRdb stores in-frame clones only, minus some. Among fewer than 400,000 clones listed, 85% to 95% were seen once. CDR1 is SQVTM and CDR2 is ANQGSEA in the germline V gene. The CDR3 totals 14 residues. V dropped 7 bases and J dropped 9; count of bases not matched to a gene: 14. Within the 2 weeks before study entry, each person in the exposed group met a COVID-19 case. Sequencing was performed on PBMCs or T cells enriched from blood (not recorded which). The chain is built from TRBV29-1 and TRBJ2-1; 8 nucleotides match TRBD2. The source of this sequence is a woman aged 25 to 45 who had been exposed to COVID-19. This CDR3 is CSAFGGTRAFEQFF. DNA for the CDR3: TGCAGCGCCTTCGGAGGGACTAGGGCGTTTGAGCAGTTCTTC.